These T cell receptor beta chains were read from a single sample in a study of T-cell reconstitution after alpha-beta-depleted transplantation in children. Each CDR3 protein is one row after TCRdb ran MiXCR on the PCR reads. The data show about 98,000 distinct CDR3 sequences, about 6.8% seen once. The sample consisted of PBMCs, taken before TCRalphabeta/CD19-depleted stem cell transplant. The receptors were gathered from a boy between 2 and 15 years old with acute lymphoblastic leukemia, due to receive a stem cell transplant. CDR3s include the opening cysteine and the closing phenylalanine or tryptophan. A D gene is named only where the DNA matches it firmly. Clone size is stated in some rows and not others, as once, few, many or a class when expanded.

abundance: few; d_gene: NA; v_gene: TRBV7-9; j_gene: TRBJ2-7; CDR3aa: CASTPTGQGFSYEQYF; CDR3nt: TGTGCCAGCACCCCGACGGGACAAGGGTTCTCCTACGAGCAGTACTTC
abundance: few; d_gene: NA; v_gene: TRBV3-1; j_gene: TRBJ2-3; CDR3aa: CASSRLGELGSDTQYF; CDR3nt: TGTGCCAGCAGCCGACTTGGCGAGCTAGGGTCCGATACGCAGTATTTT
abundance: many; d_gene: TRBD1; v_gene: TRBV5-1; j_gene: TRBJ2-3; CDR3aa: CASGWTGDTDTQYF; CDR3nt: TGCGCCAGCGGGTGGACAGGGGACACAGATACGCAGTATTTT
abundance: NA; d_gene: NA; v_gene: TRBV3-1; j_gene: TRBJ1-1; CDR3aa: CASSPRKGAMNTEAFF; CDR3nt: TGTGCCAGCAGCCCCCGGAAGGGTGCAATGAACACTGAAGCTTTCTTT
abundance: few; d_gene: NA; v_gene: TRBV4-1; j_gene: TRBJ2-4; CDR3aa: CASSQGSINIQYF; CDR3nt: TGCGCCAGCAGCCAAGGTTCAATAAACATTCAGTACTTC
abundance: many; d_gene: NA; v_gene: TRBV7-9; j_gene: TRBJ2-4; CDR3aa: CASSRGGQLAKNIQYF; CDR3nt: TGTGCCAGCAGTAGAGGGGGGCAGCTAGCCAAAAACATTCAGTACTTC
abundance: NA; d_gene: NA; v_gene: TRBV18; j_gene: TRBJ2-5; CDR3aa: CASSPPRGNRGQETQYF; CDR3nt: TGTGCCAGCTCACCACCCCGGGGCAACCGCGGCCAAGAGACCCAGTACTTC
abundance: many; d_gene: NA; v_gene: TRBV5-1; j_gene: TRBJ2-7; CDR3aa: CASKFSPGPTSYEQYF; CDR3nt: TGCGCCAGCAAATTTTCTCCGGGACCGACGTCCTACGAGCAGTACTTC
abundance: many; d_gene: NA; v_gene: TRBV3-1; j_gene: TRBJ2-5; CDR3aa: CASSQDSGPARGRFQETQYF; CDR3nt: TGTGCCAGCAGCCAAGATAGCGGACCTGCGAGGGGACGGTTCCAAGAGACCCAGTACTTC
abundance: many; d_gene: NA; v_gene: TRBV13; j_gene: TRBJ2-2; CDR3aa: CASSLAQDAGELFF; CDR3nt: TGTGCCAGCAGCTTAGCACAGGACGCCGGGGAGCTGTTTTTT
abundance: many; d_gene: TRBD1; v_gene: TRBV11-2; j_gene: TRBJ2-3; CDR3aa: CASSLGTGFPSADTQYF; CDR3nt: TGTGCCAGCAGCTTAGGGACAGGGTTTCCGTCCGCAGATACGCAGTATTTT
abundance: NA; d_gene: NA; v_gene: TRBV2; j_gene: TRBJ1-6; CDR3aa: CASSEARVRDSPLHF; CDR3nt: TGTGCCAGCAGTGAGGCCAGGGTGAGGGATTCACCCCTCCACTTT
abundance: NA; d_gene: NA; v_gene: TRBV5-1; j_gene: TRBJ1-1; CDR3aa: CASSLEGRMNTEAFF; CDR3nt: TGCGCCAGCAGCCTGGAGGGGAGGATGAACACTGAAGCTTTCTTT
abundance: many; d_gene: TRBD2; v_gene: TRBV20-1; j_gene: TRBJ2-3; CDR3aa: CSARQRASGADTQYF; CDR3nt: TGCAGTGCTAGGCAACGAGCTAGCGGGGCGGATACGCAGTATTTT
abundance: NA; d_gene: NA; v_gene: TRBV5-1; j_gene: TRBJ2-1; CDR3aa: CASRSYSYNEQFF; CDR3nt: TGCGCCAGCCGATCTTACTCCTACAATGAGCAGTTCTTC
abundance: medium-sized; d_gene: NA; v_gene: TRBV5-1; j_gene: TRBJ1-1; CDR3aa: CASSSHGEGIENTEAFF; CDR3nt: TGCGCCAGCAGCTCTCACGGGGAAGGGATTGAGAACACTGAAGCTTTCTTT
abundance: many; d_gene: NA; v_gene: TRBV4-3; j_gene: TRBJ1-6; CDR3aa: CASSRDGSYNSPLHF; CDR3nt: TGCGCCAGCAGCCGAGACGGCTCCTATAATTCACCCCTCCACTTT
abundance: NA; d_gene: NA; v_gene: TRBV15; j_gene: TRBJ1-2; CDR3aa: CATSRGDRSPYGYTF; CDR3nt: TGTGCCACCAGCAGAGGTGACAGGTCCCCCTATGGCTACACCTTC
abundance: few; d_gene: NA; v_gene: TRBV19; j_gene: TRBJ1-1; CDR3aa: CASSPAPGFVEAFF; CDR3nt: TGTGCCAGTAGTCCCGCACCAGGTTTCGTTGAAGCTTTCTTT
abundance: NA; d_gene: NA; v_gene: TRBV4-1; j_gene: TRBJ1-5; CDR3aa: CASSQDGTGDSNQPQHF; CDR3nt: TGCGCCAGCAGCCAAGATGGGACCGGCGATAGCAATCAGCCCCAGCATTTT
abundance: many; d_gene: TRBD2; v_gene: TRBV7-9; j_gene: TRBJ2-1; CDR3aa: CASSVGLAGDYNEQFF; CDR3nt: TGTGCCAGCAGCGTGGGACTAGCGGGGGACTACAATGAGCAGTTCTTC
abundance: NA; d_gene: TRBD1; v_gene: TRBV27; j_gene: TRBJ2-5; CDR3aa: CASSLGTGAVETQYF; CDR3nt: TGTGCCAGCAGTTTAGGGACAGGGGCGGTCGAGACCCAGTACTTC
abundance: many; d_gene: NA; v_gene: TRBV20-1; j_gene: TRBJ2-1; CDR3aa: CSANPAGYSYNEQFF; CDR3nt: TGCAGTGCTAACCCGGCGGGGTACTCCTACAATGAGCAGTTCTTC
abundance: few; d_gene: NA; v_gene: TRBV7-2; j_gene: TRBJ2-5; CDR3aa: CASSLGGGAAETQYF; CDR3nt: TGTGCCAGCAGCTTAGGGGGGGGGGCCGCTGAGACCCAGTACTTC
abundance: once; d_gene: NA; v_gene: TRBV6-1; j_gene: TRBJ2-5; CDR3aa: CASLRLPGEEAQYF; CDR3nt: TGTGCCAGTCTACGGCTACCCGGAGAAGAGGCCCAGTACTTC
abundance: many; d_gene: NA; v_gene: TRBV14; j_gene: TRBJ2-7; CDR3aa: CASSPYYEQYF; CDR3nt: TGTGCCAGCAGCCCATATTACGAGCAGTACTTC
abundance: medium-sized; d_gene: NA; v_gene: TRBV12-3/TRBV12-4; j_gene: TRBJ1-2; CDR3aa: CASSSVTRATF; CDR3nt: TGTGCCAGCAGTTCGGTGACACGGGCCACCTTC
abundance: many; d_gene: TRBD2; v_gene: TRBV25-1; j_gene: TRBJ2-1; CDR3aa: CASSDGGSGGPYGYNEQFF; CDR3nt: TGTGCCAGCAGTGACGGTGGTAGCGGGGGGCCTTATGGCTACAATGAGCAGTTCTTC
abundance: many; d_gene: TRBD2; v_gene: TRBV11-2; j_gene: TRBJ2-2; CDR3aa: CASSTRRWAGDNTGELFF; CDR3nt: TGTGCCAGCAGCACAAGGCGCTGGGCGGGGGATAACACCGGGGAGCTGTTTTTT
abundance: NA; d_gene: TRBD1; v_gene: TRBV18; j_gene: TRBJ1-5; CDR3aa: CASSQTQGANQPQHF; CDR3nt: TGTGCCAGCTCCCAGACACAGGGGGCGAATCAGCCCCAGCATTTT
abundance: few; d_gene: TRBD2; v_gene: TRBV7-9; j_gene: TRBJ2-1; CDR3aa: CASSPTGLVGGDEQFF; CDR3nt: TGTGCCAGCAGCCCAACGGGACTAGTCGGGGGAGATGAGCAGTTCTTC
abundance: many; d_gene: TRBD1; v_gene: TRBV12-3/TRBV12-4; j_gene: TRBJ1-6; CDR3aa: CASSLDRRSSPLHF; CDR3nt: TGTGCCAGCAGTCTGGACAGGAGGAGTTCACCCCTCCACTTT
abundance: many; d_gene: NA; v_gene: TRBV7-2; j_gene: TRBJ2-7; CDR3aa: CASSSTEKVYEQYF; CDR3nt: TGTGCCAGCAGCTCTACTGAAAAGGTCTACGAGCAGTACTTC
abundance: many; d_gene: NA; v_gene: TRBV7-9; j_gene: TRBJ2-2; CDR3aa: CASSLEGVTGELFF; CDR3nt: TGTGCCAGCAGCTTAGAGGGGGTTACCGGGGAGCTGTTTTTT
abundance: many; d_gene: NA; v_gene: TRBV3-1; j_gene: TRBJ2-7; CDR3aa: CASSHGGEQYF; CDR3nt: TGTGCCAGCAGCCATGGGGGCGAGCAGTACTTC
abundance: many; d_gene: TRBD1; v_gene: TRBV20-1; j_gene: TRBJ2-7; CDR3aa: CSARTGSPYEQYF; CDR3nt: TGCAGTGCTCGGACAGGTTCTCCCTACGAGCAGTACTTC
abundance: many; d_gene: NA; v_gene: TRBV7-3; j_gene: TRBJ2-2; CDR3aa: CASSTNLGGGELFF; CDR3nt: TGTGCCAGCAGCACCAACTTGGGAGGCGGGGAGCTGTTTTTT
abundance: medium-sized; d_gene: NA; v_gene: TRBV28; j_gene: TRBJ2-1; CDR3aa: CASSLLPDSYNEQFF; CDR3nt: TGTGCCAGCAGTTTGCTGCCCGACTCCTACAATGAGCAGTTCTTC
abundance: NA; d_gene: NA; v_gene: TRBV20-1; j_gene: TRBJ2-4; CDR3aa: CSAREVTENIQYF; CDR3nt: TGCAGTGCTAGAGAGGTGACAGAAAACATTCAGTACTTC
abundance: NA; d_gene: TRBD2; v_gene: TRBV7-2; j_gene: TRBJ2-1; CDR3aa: CASSLARGGYNEQFF; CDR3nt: TGTGCCAGCAGCCTCGCGCGCGGGGGGTACAATGAGCAGTTCTTC
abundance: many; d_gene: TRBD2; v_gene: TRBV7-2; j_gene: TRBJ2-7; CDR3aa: CASSTRLAGYRSYEQYF; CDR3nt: TGTGCCAGCAGCACAAGACTAGCGGGGTACCGCTCCTACGAGCAGTACTTC
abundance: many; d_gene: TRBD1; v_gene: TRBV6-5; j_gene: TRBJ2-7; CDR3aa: CASLRGNEQYF; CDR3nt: TGTGCCAGCCTCAGGGGGAACGAGCAGTACTTC
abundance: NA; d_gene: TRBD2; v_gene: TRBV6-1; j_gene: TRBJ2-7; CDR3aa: CASLRGLAGRYEQYF; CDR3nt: TGTGCCAGCCTGCGGGGACTAGCGGGGAGATACGAGCAGTACTTC
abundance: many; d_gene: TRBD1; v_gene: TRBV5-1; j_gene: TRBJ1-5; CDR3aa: CASSSGTEGQPQHF; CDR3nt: TGCGCCAGCAGCTCCGGGACAGAGGGTCAGCCCCAGCATTTT
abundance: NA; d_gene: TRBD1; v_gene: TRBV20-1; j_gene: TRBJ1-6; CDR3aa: CSARAGQGGGSPLHF; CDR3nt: TGCAGTGCTAGGGCGGGACAGGGTGGAGGGTCACCCCTCCACTTT
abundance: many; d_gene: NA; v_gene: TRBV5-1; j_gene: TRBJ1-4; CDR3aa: CASSSGRLSGLREKLFF; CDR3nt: TGCGCCAGCAGCTCGGGCCGATTGAGCGGGCTCAGGGAAAAACTGTTTTTT
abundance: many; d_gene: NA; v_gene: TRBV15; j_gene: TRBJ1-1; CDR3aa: CATSTGPGEGAFF; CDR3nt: TGTGCCACCAGCACGGGCCCTGGGGAAGGAGCTTTCTTT
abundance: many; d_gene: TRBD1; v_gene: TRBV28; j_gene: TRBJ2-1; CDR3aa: CASAPSQGDPYNEQFF; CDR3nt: TGTGCCAGCGCCCCCTCACAGGGGGACCCCTACAATGAGCAGTTCTTC
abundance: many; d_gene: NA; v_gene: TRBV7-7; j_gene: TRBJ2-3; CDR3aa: CASSFLWGGTDTQYF; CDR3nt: TGTGCTAGCAGCTTTTTATGGGGCGGCACAGATACGCAGTATTTT
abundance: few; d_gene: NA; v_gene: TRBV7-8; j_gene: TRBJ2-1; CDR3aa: CASSPDGLGGYNEQFF; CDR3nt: TGTGCCAGCAGCCCAGACGGACTAGGGGGTTACAATGAGCAGTTCTTC
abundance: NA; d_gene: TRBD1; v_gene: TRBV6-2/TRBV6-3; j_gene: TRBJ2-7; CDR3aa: CASRRRQGVYEQYF; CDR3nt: TGTGCCAGCAGACGCCGACAGGGGGTATACGAGCAGTACTTC
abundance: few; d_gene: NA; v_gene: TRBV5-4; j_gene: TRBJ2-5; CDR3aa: CASSTGGHQETQYF; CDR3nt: TGTGCCAGCAGCACCGGGGGGCATCAAGAGACCCAGTACTTC
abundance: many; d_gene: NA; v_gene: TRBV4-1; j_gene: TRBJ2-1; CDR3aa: CASSQLTGTLQFF; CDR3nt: TGCGCCAGCAGCCAACTAACCGGGACTTTGCAGTTCTTC
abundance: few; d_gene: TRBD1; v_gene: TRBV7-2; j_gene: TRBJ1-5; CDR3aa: CASSFVGTGEGQPQHF; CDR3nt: TGTGCCAGCAGCTTCGTAGGGACAGGGGAGGGTCAGCCCCAGCATTTT
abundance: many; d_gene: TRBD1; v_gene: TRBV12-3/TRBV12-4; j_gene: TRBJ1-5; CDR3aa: CASSLRQGTQPQHF; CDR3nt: TGTGCCAGCAGTCTCCGACAGGGTACTCAGCCCCAGCATTTT
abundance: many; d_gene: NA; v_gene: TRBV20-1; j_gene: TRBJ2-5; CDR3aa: CSAGGTRRETQYF; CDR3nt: TGCAGTGCTGGCGGGACGCGGCGGGAGACCCAGTACTTC
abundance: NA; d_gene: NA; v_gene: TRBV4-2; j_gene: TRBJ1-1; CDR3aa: CASGPWTLSYTEAFF; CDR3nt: TGTGCCAGCGGCCCCTGGACCCTCAGCTACACTGAAGCTTTCTTT
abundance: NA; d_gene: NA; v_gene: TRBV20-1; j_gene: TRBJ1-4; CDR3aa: CSAIGTEKLFF; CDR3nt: TGCAGTGCGATCGGGACGGAAAAACTGTTTTTT
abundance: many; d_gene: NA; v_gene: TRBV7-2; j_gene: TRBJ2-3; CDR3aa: CASSLAAVGTDTQYF; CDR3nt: TGTGCCAGCAGCTTAGCGGCTGTCGGCACAGATACGCAGTATTTT
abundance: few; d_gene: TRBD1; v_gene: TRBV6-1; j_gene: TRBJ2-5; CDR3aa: CASSEAQGAQETQYF; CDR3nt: TGTGCCAGCAGTGAAGCGCAGGGGGCGCAAGAGACCCAGTACTTC